This T cell receptor (beta chain) comes out of a study of cytomegalovirus exposure and HLA in healthy donors. The study's findings and limits: A few chains tied to CMV proved CMV antigen-specific in vitro.

Regarding this clone: The antigen remains undetermined.

Primers: 60 Vbeta forward and 13 Jbeta reverse. Repertoires were generated with immunoSEQ multiplex PCR, while TCRdb's copy carries only in-frame clones and drops some. The data contain 150,000 or so clones, nearly 10% of them seen just once; the ten biggest clones take up approximately 1.7%. With V trimmed by 4 bases and J by 2 bases, 3 bases remained unmatched. This CDR3 is 14 amino acids long. Germline CDR1 and CDR2: SGHRS and YFSETQ. Sequenced: PBMCs. This chain joins TRBV5-1 and TRBJ2-3; 8 bases are a match to TRBD2. The receptor was isolated from a man between 50 and 59 years old in good health and CMV-seronegative. The CDR3 reads CASSDGLATDTQYF. The CDR3 DNA is TGCGCCAGCAGCGATGGACTAGCCACAGATACGCAGTATTTT. Full variable domain (outside the CDR3, taken from reference TRBV5-1 and TRBJ2-3): KAGVTQTPRYLIKTRGQQVTLSCSPISGHRSVSWYQQTPGQGLQFLFEYFSETQRNKGNFPGRFSGRQFSNSRSEMNVSTLELGDSALYLCASSDGLATDTQYFGPGTRLTVL.